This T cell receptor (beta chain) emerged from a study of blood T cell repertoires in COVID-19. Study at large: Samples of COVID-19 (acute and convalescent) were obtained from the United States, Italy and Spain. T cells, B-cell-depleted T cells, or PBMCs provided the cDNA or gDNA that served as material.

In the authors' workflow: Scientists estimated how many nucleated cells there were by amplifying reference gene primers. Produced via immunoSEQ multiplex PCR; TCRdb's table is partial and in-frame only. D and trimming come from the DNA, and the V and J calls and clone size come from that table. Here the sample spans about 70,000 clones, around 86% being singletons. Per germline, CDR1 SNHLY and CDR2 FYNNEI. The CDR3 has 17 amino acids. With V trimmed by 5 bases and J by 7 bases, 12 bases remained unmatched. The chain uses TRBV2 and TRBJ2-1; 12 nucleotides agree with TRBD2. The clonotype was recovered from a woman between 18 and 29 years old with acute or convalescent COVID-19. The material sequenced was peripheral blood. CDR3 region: CASSSASGRATLNEQFF. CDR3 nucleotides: TGTGCCAGCAGTAGCGCTAGCGGGAGGGCCACCCTTAATGAGCAGTTCTTC.